The next 9 T cell receptor beta chains were all read from a single sample in a study of cytomegalovirus exposure and HLA in healthy donors. Repertoires were generated with immunoSEQ multiplex PCR, while TCRdb's copy carries only in-frame clones and drops some. The sample lists some 110,000 clones; approximately 89% were seen once. The sample consisted of PBMCs. These receptors all stem from a man younger than 35 in good health and CMV-seronegative.

The gene calls are TRBV9 and TRBJ2-3, with D maybe TRBD1 (6 bases). The germline gives CDR1 SGDLS, CDR2 YYNGEE. Trimming stripped 4 bases from V and 8 bases from J, with 11 bases between. This CDR3 is built from 12 residues. CDR3 coding DNA: TGTGCCAGCAGCCTAGAAGGGGGTACGCAGTATTTT. This gives the protein CASSLEGGTQYF. Supplemented by reference TRBV9 and TRBJ2-3, the full variable domain reads DSGVTQTPKHLITATGQRVTLRCSPRSGDLSVYWYQQSLDQGLQFLIQYYNGEERAKGNILERFSAQQFPDLHSELNLSSLELGDSALYFCASSLEGGTQYFGPGTRLTVL.

The chain has TRBV19 and TRBJ2-1, with 10 bases aligning to TRBD2. From germline, CDR1 is LNHDA and CDR2 SQIVND (reference sequence). The CDR3 has 24 amino acids. V was clipped by 2 bases and J by 3 bases; unmatched bases: 28. The CDR3 spells CASSIPSEVSGEVIAGGSYNEQFF. CDR3 nucleotide sequence: TGTGCCAGTAGTATACCCTCTGAGGTATCTGGGGAGGTGATAGCGGGAGGTAGCTACAATGAGCAGTTCTTC.

This chain connects TRBV7-2 to TRBJ2-7; perhaps TRBD1 as D (8 bases). There are 16 residues in the CDR3. CDR1 SGHTA and CDR2 FQGNSA come from the germline V gene. Trimming cost V 0 bases and J 4 bases, with 16 bases left between them. CDR3 loop: CASSLAPQGGTYEQYF. DNA for the CDR3: TGTGCCAGCAGCTTAGCTCCACAGGGGGGGACATACGAGCAGTACTTC.

In this sample, this clone turned up once. The chain uses TRBV5-4 and TRBJ1-2; D may be TRBD1 (6 bases). CDR1 and CDR2 (germline): SGHNT, YYREEE (reference sequence). The V gene lost 0 bases and the J gene lost 8 bases, with 20 bases spanning the gap. This CDR3 is built from 16 residues. This chain's CDR3 is CASSLDRAVILRGYTF. CDR3 DNA sequence: TGTGCCAGCAGCTTGGACAGGGCGGTTATCCTGCGGGGCTACACCTTC.

This clone was found a few times. The rearrangement links TRBV6-1 to TRBJ2-2; 12 bases agree with TRBD2. The CDR3 length is 18 residues. Germline assignment: CDR1 MNHNS and CDR2 SASEGT. Trimming removed 3 bases from V and 5 bases from J; junction bases left unmatched: 10. CDR3 DNA: TGTGCCAGCAGTGATTATAAACTAGCGGGGGGAGGAACCGGGGAGCTGTTTTTT. Amino acids: CASSDYKLAGGGTGELFF.

J is TRBJ1-2 and V is TRBV28, with 8 bases fitting TRBD1. The V gene end was trimmed by 6 bases and the J gene end by 5 bases; junction bases not matched to a gene: 5. This CDR3 spans 13 amino acids. The germline gives CDR1 MDHEN, CDR2 SYDVKM. The CDR3 DNA reads TGTGCCAGCAGGCCTGACAGGGGATATGGCTACACCTTC. Protein product: CASRPDRGYGYTF.

Only one count was recorded for this clone. This chain joins TRBV5-1 and TRBJ2-2, with 13 bases identical to TRBD2. Trimming cost V 3 bases and J 5 bases; bases outside gene matches: 7. CDR3 length: 17 residues. Germline V lookup: CDR1 SGHRS, CDR2 YFSETQ. CDR3: CASSWKGTSGITGELFF. The CDR3 coding sequence is TGCGCCAGCAGCTGGAAGGGGACTAGCGGGATTACCGGGGAGCTGTTTTTT.

This clone was seen just once. The J gene is TRBJ1-1, the V gene TRBV11-2, with a possible D match to TRBD1 (6 bases). CDR1 is SGHAT and CDR2 is FQNNGV in the germline V gene. V lost 3 bases, J lost 4 bases, and 15 bases lay in between. The CDR3 contains 15 residues. This chain's CDR3 is CASSFSGGRITEAFF. CDR3 DNA: TGTGCCAGCAGCTTCTCCGGGGGGCGCATCACTGAAGCTTTCTTT.

The CDR3 coding sequence is TGTGCCAGTAGTGCGGCGGGAACTTACAATGAGCAGTTCTTC. Amino acid sequence: CASSAAGTYNEQFF. V and J are TRBV19 and TRBJ2-1; D may be TRBD2 (6 bases). Germline V gives CDR1 LNHDA, CDR2 SQIVND (reference sequence). CDR3 length: 14 amino acids. V shed 5 bases and J shed 4 bases, with 12 bases lying between them.